This record covers a single T cell receptor beta chain. Its antigen is unknown. Trimming shortened V by 4 bases and J by 5 bases, and 15 bases separated the two germline ends. This CDR3 comprises 14 residues. The germline V gene encodes CDR1 MGHRA and CDR2 YSYEKL. This sample was included in a study of somatic mutations in cytotoxic T cells in rheumatoid arthritis. Overall study: Blood (just over 29 ml EDTA) from each patient was taken right after diagnosis, before any treatment. Study-wide findings and caveats: Unknown were the antigen targets of the expanded CD8+ clones. About an eighth of the roughly 65 patients had a largest CD8+ clone above 20% of CD8+ cells.

The data were produced by immunoSEQ multiplex PCR, yet TCRdb's version contains in-frame clones alone and is incomplete. The sample holds 9,000 to 13,000 clones, 85% seen once. The receptor was isolated from an adult with rheumatoid arthritis. The rearrangement joins TRBV4-1 to TRBJ2-7; no reliable D call. Sequencing was carried out using CD8+ T cells sorted from blood. CDR3 in DNA: TGCGCCAGCAGCCGATCGATAGGGTCTGACGAGCAGTACTTC. Its protein product is CASSRSIGSDEQYF.